The subject of this entry is one T cell receptor beta chain. Here immunoSEQ multiplex PCR was the method, and the copy in TCRdb shows in-frame clones only, minus some. This sample has over 200,000 clones, with 84% found just once. This record belongs to a study of blood T cell repertoires in COVID-19. The CDR3 is 14 residues long. The V segment lost 5 bases and the J segment 4 bases; nucleotides outside the gene matches: 11. CDR1 is SQVTM, CDR2 ANQGSEA, per germline. This chain joins TRBV29-1 and TRBJ2-7; 7 bases fit TRBD1. The TCR comes from a woman in her 40s who had recovered from COVID-19. The specimen was PBMCs or T cells enriched from blood (not recorded which). CDR3 residues: CSVCSQDRRYEQYF. For the CDR3, the DNA is TGCAGCGTTTGCTCACAGGACAGGCGGTACGAGCAGTACTTC.